This T cell receptor (beta chain) came from a study of T-cell reconstitution after alpha-beta-depleted transplantation in children. Study conclusions and caveats: It was reported that alpha-beta T cells came from several hundred expanded graft clones (about two months after transplant). The study traced high day-60 TCRbeta diversity in some patients to surviving recipient T cells and thymic progenitors. One year post-transplant, T-cell counts and diversity were largely derived from T cells produced anew.

This clonotype has more than one count but fewer than ten. Its target is unknown. Researchers prepared the TCRbeta library using unique molecular identifiers, the study reports. In TCRdb, the PCR reads were re-called with MiXCR into one record per CDR3 protein. In the table there are 130,000 or so distinct CDR3 sequences, more than 9.5% of which are singletons. The V gene lost 2 bases and the J gene lost 0 bases, with 11 bases spanning the gap. Germline loops: CDR1 DFQATT, CDR2 SNEGSKA (reference sequence). The CDR3 covers 15 residues. The receptor's source is a girl under three years old who had a stem cell transplant for combined immunodeficiency, so the T cells may come from the graft donor. The rearrangement links TRBV20-1 to TRBJ2-1; no reliable D call. The sequenced sample was PBMCs, mostly from graft donor cells, obtained 180 days after TCRalphabeta/CD19-depleted stem cell transplant. In DNA, the CDR3 is TGCAGTGCTAGACGGTGGGGATACTCCTACAATGAGCAGTTCTTC. It yields the protein CSARRWGYSYNEQFF.